This T cell receptor beta chain comes out of a study of glioma-infiltrating T cells. This clonotype was detected a few times. Amplification of TCR alpha and beta CDR3 regions from RNA used iRepertoire nested multiplex PCR. TCRdb recomputed calls from the multiplex PCR reads with MiXCR, one row per CDR3 protein. The repertoire has about 180,000 distinct CDR3 sequences, around 45% of them found once; the top ten carry under 6.5%. The CDR3 consists of 16 residues. In germline, CDR1 is LNHDA, CDR2 SQIVND (reference sequence). Germline trimming cut 7 bases from V and 1 base from J; bases unmatched to any gene: 10.

Sequencing input: glioma tissue, nonneoplastic brain tissue, or PBMCs (not recorded which). This sequence was found in a human donor with low-grade glioma or glioblastoma, undergoing nonglioma brain surgery, or in good health (not recorded which). The chain links TRBV19 to TRBJ2-1; 7 nucleotides match TRBD2. This chain's CDR3 is CASMGRGPLSYNEQFF. As DNA, the CDR3 is TGTGCCAGTATGGGGAGGGGCCCCCTATCCTACAATGAGCAGTTCTTC.